The 7 T cell receptor beta chains below were found in one sample sequenced in a study of blood T cell repertoires in COVID-19. Assay: immunoSEQ multiplex PCR; the TCRdb copy retains only in-frame clones and omits some. The sample lists about 75,000 clones, 74% occurring once. The source material was peripheral blood. The receptors originated from a human donor with acute or convalescent COVID-19. The donor label of this sample is uncertain.

This clone turned up a few times. The chain couples TRBV4-1 to TRBJ1-5; 9 nucleotides agree with TRBD1. The CDR3 extends over 15 amino acids. V dropped 1 base and J dropped 7; count of bases not matched to a gene: 5. Germline loops: CDR1 MGHRA, CDR2 YSYEKL. Here the CDR3 reads CASSQATGGWQPQHF. DNA of the CDR3: TGCGCCAGCAGCCAAGCCACAGGGGGCTGGCAGCCCCAGCATTTT.

The chain carries TRBV27 and TRBJ2-3, with D maybe TRBD2 (7 bases). V lost 10 bases and J 4 bases, leaving 18 bases between the germline ends. Germline lookup yields CDR1 MNHEY and CDR2 SMNVEV (reference sequence). The CDR3 extends over 14 amino acids. CDR3 DNA: TGTGCCACCTCCGGGGGCGGGAGCCCAGATACGCAGTATTTT. Translated, it gives CATSGGGSPDTQYF.

This chain links TRBV5-4 with TRBJ1-2, with 8 positions matching TRBD1. The germline gives CDR1 SGHNT, CDR2 YYREEE (reference sequence). V dropped 2 bases and J dropped 4; count of bases not matched to a gene: 4. CDR3 size: 14 residues. For the CDR3, the DNA is TGTGCCAGCAGCTTAGCAGGGGGCTTCTATGGCTACACCTTC. Protein product: CASSLAGGFYGYTF.

The chain has TRBV29-1 and TRBJ2-3; D call uncertain. The V gene's germline CDR1 is SQVTM and CDR2 ANQGSEA. The CDR3 consists of 13 residues. The ends were cut back, 7 bases at V and 0 bases at J, with 11 bases in the middle. CDR3 nucleotides: TGCAGCGGGCGGTATGGAAGCACAGATACGCAGTATTTT. Amino acids: CSGRYGSTDTQYF.

V gene TRBV7-3 combines with J gene TRBJ2-1, with D perhaps TRBD2 (5 bases). Germline lookup yields CDR1 SGHTA and CDR2 FQGTGA. There are 14 residues in the CDR3. Trimming cost V 5 bases and J 9 bases, with 17 bases left between them. For the CDR3, the DNA is TGTGCCAGCAGCCAAGGGCTAGGCGGGCGTGAGCAGTTCTTC. Translated: CASSQGLGGREQFF.

The V and J genes are TRBV19 and TRBJ2-4, with 8 bases matching TRBD1. The CDR3 sequence is 15 residues long. The V gene end was trimmed by 6 bases and the J gene end by 4 bases; junction bases not matched to a gene: 8. CDR1 is LNHDA, CDR2 SQIVND, per germline (reference sequence). CDR3 region: CASSFGTGLKNIQYF. In DNA form, the CDR3 reads TGTGCCAGTAGCTTCGGGACAGGCCTTAAAAACATTCAGTACTTC.

This clone was picked up one time. This rearrangement joins TRBV5-1 to TRBJ1-1, with D maybe TRBD1 (5 bases). V was shortened by 2 bases and J by 0 bases, with 11 bases between the two germline ends. This CDR3 comprises 15 residues. CDR1 is SGHRS and CDR2 is YFSETQ in the germline V gene. The chain's CDR3 is CASSLGAAMNTEAFF. CDR3 nucleotide sequence: TGCGCCAGCAGCTTAGGGGCAGCCATGAACACTGAAGCTTTCTTT.